The 16 T cell receptor beta chains below come from one sample, sequenced in a study of blood T cell repertoires in COVID-19. Generated by immunoSEQ multiplex PCR, the TCRdb table keeps only in-frame clones and is missing some. The sample lists a few hundred thousand clones; 87% were seen once. Sequences were obtained from peripheral blood. These receptors were obtained from a man aged 55 to 70 who had recovered from COVID-19.

This sequence joins TRBV24-1 and TRBJ1-2, with a weak D call TRBD1 (6 bases). Germline values: CDR1 KGHDR, CDR2 SFDVKD. This CDR3 spans 16 amino acids. Deletions cut 4 bases from V and 2 bases from J, with 16 bases between. This CDR3 reads CATSDSRAGQNYGYTF. The DNA of the CDR3 is TGTGCCACCAGTGACTCGAGAGCCGGACAGAACTATGGCTACACCTTC.

This chain links TRBV5-1 with TRBJ1-1; D is unresolved. The ends were cut back, 0 bases at V and 5 bases at J, with 5 bases in the middle. This CDR3 has 12 amino acids. Germline CDR1 SGHRS, CDR2 YFSETQ. CDR3 sequence reads: CASSLGQTEAFF. In DNA form, the CDR3 reads TGCGCCAGCAGCTTGGGGCAAACTGAAGCTTTCTTT.

The gene calls are TRBV4-2 and TRBJ2-7, with D hard to call. This CDR3 has 15 amino acids. Deletions cut 1 base from V and 2 bases from J, with 12 bases between. Germline V gene lookup returns CDR1 LGHNA and CDR2 YNFKEQ. CDR3 nucleotides: TGTGCCAGCAGCCAAGCAGGCCGGCCCCCCTACGAGCAGTACTTC. As protein: CASSQAGRPPYEQYF.

The V and J genes are TRBV3-1 (or the pseudogene TRBV3-2) and TRBJ2-7; D unclear. This CDR3 has 12 residues. The V gene lost 8 bases and the J gene lost 12 bases, with 20 bases spanning the gap. Germline values: CDR1 LGHDT, CDR2 YNNKEL (reference sequence). CDR3 residues: CASAPNQATLYF. In DNA form, the CDR3 reads TGTGCCAGCGCTCCCAATCAGGCCACGTTGTACTTC.

The chain recombines TRBV5-1 with TRBJ1-1; possibly TRBD1 for D (5 bases). Germline V gives CDR1 SGHRS, CDR2 YFSETQ. Trimming removed 0 bases from V and 10 bases from J, with 16 bases in between. The CDR3 is 14 amino acids. The CDR3 sequence: CASSLGAGEAGAFF. CDR3 DNA: TGCGCCAGCAGCTTGGGAGCGGGGGAGGCTGGAGCTTTCTTT.

The chain combines TRBV20-1 with TRBJ2-1; D might be TRBD1 (5 bases). Germline CDR1 DFQATT, CDR2 SNEGSKA (reference sequence). Between the trimmed V and J ends, which lost 4 bases and 9 bases, there was a span of 7 bases. The CDR3 covers 10 residues. The CDR3 here is CSAIRGEQFF. CDR3 nucleotide sequence: TGCAGTGCTATAAGGGGTGAGCAGTTCTTC.

The chain carries TRBV4-2 and TRBJ1-5, with TRBD1 identical over 9 bases. This CDR3 spans 16 amino acids. Germline V CDR1 and CDR2: LGHNA, YNFKEQ. V gave up 3 bases and J gave up 5 bases; unmatched junction bases: 8. The CDR3 DNA sequence: TGTGCCAGCAGCCAGATGTACAGGGGGCGCGATCAGCCCCAGCATTTT. This translates into CASSQMYRGRDQPQHF.

The rearrangement joins TRBV25-1 to TRBJ1-2; perhaps TRBD1 as D (6 bases). The germline V and J ends were trimmed by 3 bases and 8 bases, with 13 bases remaining between them. This CDR3 region has 13 residues. In germline, CDR1 is MGHDK, CDR2 SYGVNS. This chain's CDR3 is CASSDTGRGGYTF. The CDR3 DNA reads TGTGCCAGCAGTGATACAGGGAGGGGCGGCTACACCTTC.

This clone has ten or more counts. V is TRBV5-1 and J is TRBJ1-4, with 7 bases matching TRBD1. The V gene's germline CDR1 is SGHRS and CDR2 YFSETQ. There are 14 residues in the CDR3. Germline trimming cut 4 bases from V and 8 bases from J; bases unmatched to any gene: 8. CDR3 DNA sequence: TGCGCCAGCAGCGCCACAGGGGCACGAGAAAAACTGTTTTTT. The encoded protein is CASSATGAREKLFF.

This chain links TRBV19 with TRBJ1-5, with 9 bases matching TRBD1. Losses at the gene ends were 4 bases for V and 6 bases for J; bases not matched to a gene: 7. CDR1 is LNHDA, CDR2 SQIVND, per germline (reference sequence). CDR3 length equals 15 residues. The CDR3 region has the DNA TGTGCCAGTAGTACCGGACAGGGGCTTGGTCAGCCCCAGCATTTT. Translated, it gives CASSTGQGLGQPQHF. Full variable domain (missing parts from reference TRBV19 and TRBJ1-5): DGGITQSPKYLFRKEGQNVTLSCEQNLNHDAMYWYRQDPGQGLRLIYYSQIVNDFQKGDIAEGYSVSREKKESFPLTVTSAQKNPTAFYLCASSTGQGLGQPQHFGDGTRLSIL.

The chain carries TRBV7-9 and TRBJ2-5; D unresolved. Trimming cost V 1 base and J 8 bases, with 8 bases left between them. This CDR3 contains 12 residues. Germline V CDR1 and CDR2: SEHNR, FQNEAQ (reference sequence). CDR3 coding DNA: TGTGCCAGCAGCTTAGTTCCGGGTACCCAGTACTTC. Amino acid sequence: CASSLVPGTQYF.

This rearrangement joins TRBV12-5 to TRBJ1-3, with D possibly matching TRBD1 (6 bases). The CDR3 has 15 residues. Trimming took off 6 bases at V and 2 bases at J, with 14 bases between the two ends. Germline V lookup: CDR1 LGHNT, CDR2 FRNRAP. CDR3 loop: CASGKQGKAGNTIYF. The DNA of the CDR3 is TGTGCTAGTGGGAAACAGGGTAAGGCTGGAAACACCATATATTTT.

The CDR3 nucleotides are TGTGCCAGCAGTTACTCGGGGGCCCGGGAGACCCAGTACTTC. It is translated as CASSYSGARETQYF. The chain has TRBV6-5 and TRBJ2-5; a possible D gene is TRBD1 (6 bases). Germline CDR1 MNHEY, CDR2 SVGAGI. The length of the CDR3 is 14 residues. Trimming took off 0 bases at V and 5 bases at J, with 10 bases between the two ends.

This chain connects TRBV7-2 to TRBJ2-3; TRBD2 agrees at 7 bases. The CDR3 loop spans 17 amino acids. The germline V gene encodes CDR1 SGHTA and CDR2 FQGNSA. The junction had 16 bases not matched to a gene; V was cut back by 4 bases and J by 6 bases. DNA for the CDR3: TGTGCCAGCAGCTATAAAATAGGTGGGAGGGCCAAGGATACGCAGTATTTT. Its translation is CASSYKIGGRAKDTQYF.

This rearrangement joins TRBV27 to TRBJ2-2; 7 nucleotides line up with TRBD2. Germline-derived CDR1 and CDR2 are MNHEY and SMNVEV (reference sequence). The CDR3 is made up of 15 amino acids. V gave up 4 bases and J gave up 4 bases; unmatched junction bases: 6. In DNA form, the CDR3 reads TGTGCCAGCAGTTCCCTAGCGGAGATCACCGGGGAGCTGTTTTTT. This gives the protein CASSSLAEITGELFF.

The chain combines TRBV11-1 with TRBJ2-7, with D tentatively TRBD2 (5 bases). Germline V lookup: CDR1 SGHAT, CDR2 FQDESV (reference sequence). This CDR3 is 14 amino acids long. Trimming stripped 6 bases from V and 0 bases from J, with 12 bases between. The CDR3 reads CASRPPGSSYEQYF. The CDR3 DNA reads TGTGCCAGCAGGCCTCCGGGGAGCTCCTACGAGCAGTACTTC. The entire variable domain, with the rest obtained from reference TRBV11-1 and TRBJ2-7, is as follows: EAEVAQSPRYKITEKSQAVAFWCDPISGHATLYWYRQILGQGPELLVQFQDESVVDDSQLPKDRFSAERLKGVDSTLKIQPAELGDSAMYLCASRPPGSSYEQYFGPGTRLTVT.